This T cell receptor beta chain derives from a study of blood T cell repertoires in COVID-19. Across the whole study: The United States, Italy and Spain supplied acute and convalescent COVID-19 samples. Sources were T cells, B-cell-depleted T cells, or PBMCs; the material itself was cDNA or gDNA.

In the original analysis: Reference gene primers were amplified, and this amplification served to estimate nucleated cell counts. Using immunoSEQ multiplex PCR, the repertoire was profiled, and TCRdb retains in-frame clones only, with some absent. V, J and clone size were drawn from that table, and D and trimming were deduced from the DNA. The sample carries about 100,000 clones, just under 95% recorded once. Germline assignment: CDR1 SGHVS and CDR2 FNYEAQ. V lost 1 base and J lost 3; bases outside the gene matches: 2. The CDR3 totals 14 residues. The receptor was derived from a man aged 70 or older with acute or convalescent COVID-19. Material: peripheral blood. The rearrangement links TRBV7-6 to TRBJ2-7, with 8 bases fitting TRBD1. The CDR3 sequence: CASSLGGQDYEQYF. The CDR3 DNA follows: TGTGCCAGCAGCTTAGGGGGACAGGACTACGAGCAGTACTTC.